The 22 T cell receptor beta chains reported below all come from one sample, sequenced in a study of molecular identifiers for immune sequencing clone quantification. Each CDR3 protein is one row after TCRdb ran MiXCR on the PCR reads. The sample carries tens of thousands of distinct CDR3 sequences, 18% recorded once. The sequenced sample consisted of naive CD8+ T cells from blood, with Jurkat cell RNA spiked in. Subset reported: FACS-sorted CD8+CD4-CCR7+CD45RA+ naive T cells. The receptors come from a human donor in good health. Some libraries in this study had Jurkat cell RNA spiked in.

This clonotype has only a few counts. The chain joins TRBV24-1 to TRBJ2-1; a weak D match, TRBD2 (5 bases). Trimming left V 4 bases short and J 6 bases short, with 9 bases between. The germline V gene encodes CDR1 KGHDR and CDR2 SFDVKD. The CDR3 spans 13 residues. The CDR3 DNA sequence: TGTGCCACCAGTGAAGGACTGGGCAATGAGCAGTTCTTC. Its translation: CATSEGLGNEQFF.

This clonotype was observed at least ten times. The chain carries TRBV11-2 and TRBJ2-7; 7 bases line up with TRBD2. Germline lookup yields CDR1 SGHAT and CDR2 FQNNGV. CDR3 size: 15 residues. Germline trimming cut 5 bases from V and 3 bases from J; bases unmatched to any gene: 10. CDR3 in DNA: TGTGCCAGCAGCCCCCCTAACGGGAGGCTCTACGAGCAGTACTTC. It translates to CASSPPNGRLYEQYF.

The sample holds many counts of this clonotype. The J gene is TRBJ2-1, the V gene TRBV5-6; possibly TRBD2 for D (5 bases). V lost 4 bases and J 5 bases, leaving 7 bases between the germline ends. There are 12 residues in the CDR3. The germline CDR1 and CDR2 sequences are SGHDT and YYEEEE. The CDR3 loop is CASSPGDNEQFF. CDR3 DNA sequence: TGTGCCAGCAGCCCCGGGGACAATGAGCAGTTCTTC.

The chain uses TRBV19 and TRBJ2-7, with a possible D match to TRBD2 (7 bases). The V and J ends lost 5 bases and 3 bases respectively, with 14 bases between them. The germline gives CDR1 LNHDA, CDR2 SQIVND (reference sequence). The CDR3 extends over 14 amino acids. The CDR3 region has the DNA TGTGCCAGTAGTCCTGACGGGGGGCTCTACGAGCAGTACTTC. Residues: CASSPDGGLYEQYF.

J is TRBJ1-3 and V is TRBV15; D gene unclear. Trimming cost V 6 bases and J 2 bases, with 8 bases left between them. CDR3 length: 13 amino acids. The V gene's germline CDR1 is LNHNV and CDR2 YYDKDF (reference sequence). Here the CDR3 reads CATRDGAGNTIYF. CDR3 coding DNA: TGTGCCACCAGGGACGGGGCTGGAAACACCATATATTTT. Variable domain in full (rest from reference TRBV15 and TRBJ1-3): DAMVIQNPRYQVTQFGKPVTLSCSQTLNHNVMYWYQQKSSQAPKLLFHYYDKDFNNEADTPDNFQSRRPNTSFCFLDIRSPGLGDTAMYLCATRDGAGNTIYFGEGSWLTVV.

The V and J genes are TRBV10-3 and TRBJ2-1; 10 bases are a match to TRBD2. J lost 4 bases, V lost 5 bases, and 2 bases had no gene match. Germline V lookup: CDR1 ENHRY, CDR2 SYGVKD. CDR3 length equals 14 residues. CDR3 in DNA: TGTGCCATCAGTCTAGCGGGAGAGTACAATGAGCAGTTCTTC. Translation: CAISLAGEYNEQFF.

This clonotype was observed at least ten times. CDR3 amino acids: CASGPGLSYEQYF. CDR3 in DNA: TGTGCCAGCGGACCGGGACTCTCCTACGAGCAGTACTTC. The chain has TRBV2 and TRBJ2-7; perhaps TRBD2 as D (6 bases). V dropped 8 bases and J dropped 0 bases, with 11 bases sitting between them. Per the germline V gene, CDR1 is SNHLY and CDR2 is FYNNEI. CDR3 length equals 13 residues. The entire variable domain, with the rest obtained from reference TRBV2 and TRBJ2-7, is as follows: EPEVTQTPSHQVTQMGQEVILRCVPISNHLYFYWYRQILGQKVEFLVSFYNNEISEKSEIFDDQFSVERPDGSNFTLKIRSTKLEDSAMYFCASGPGLSYEQYFGPGTRLTVT.

Within the sample, this clonotype is large (0.1 to 1%). This rearrangement joins TRBV5-1 to TRBJ2-1, with 7 bases identical to TRBD1. The junction had 14 bases not matched to a gene; V was cut back by 4 bases and J by 7 bases. The CDR3 sequence is 16 residues long. The germline V gene encodes CDR1 SGHRS and CDR2 YFSETQ. The CDR3 bases are TGCGCCAGCAGCACCACAGGGGTGGGGTACGTGAATGAGCAGTTCTTC. It specifies CASSTTGVGYVNEQFF.

The V call is TRBV7-2, the J call TRBJ2-1; 9 positions agree with TRBD1. This CDR3 has 17 amino acids. V was clipped by 2 bases and J by 9 bases; unmatched bases: 14. The germline V gene encodes CDR1 SGHTA and CDR2 FQGNSA. The CDR3 DNA sequence: TGTGCCAGCAGCTTAAAGTTTGGGACAGGGAGTACTAGTGAGCAGTTCTTC. Amino acids: CASSLKFGTGSTSEQFF.

This clonotype was picked up many times. In DNA, the CDR3 is TGTGCCAGCAGTTTATGGGCAGGAGTGGACTACAATGAGCAGTTCTTC. Amino acids: CASSLWAGVDYNEQFF. The gene calls are TRBV28 and TRBJ2-1, with unresolved D. V lost 0 bases, J lost 3 bases, and 12 bases lay in between. Germline loops: CDR1 MDHEN, CDR2 SYDVKM. The CDR3 consists of 16 residues. Full variable domain (missing parts from reference TRBV28 and TRBJ2-1): DVKVTQSSRYLVKRTGEKVFLECVQDMDHENMFWYRQDPGLGLRLIYFSYDVKMKEKGDIPEGYSVSREKKERFSLILESASTNQTSMYLCASSLWAGVDYNEQFFGPGTRLTVL.

This clonotype was counted at least ten times. The rearrangement links TRBV7-9 to TRBJ2-7; 10 nucleotides agree with TRBD1. The V and J ends lost 3 bases and 2 bases, in that order; junction bases with no gene match: 4. The CDR3 length is 15 residues. The germline V gene has CDR1 SEHNR and CDR2 FQNEAQ (reference sequence). CDR3 sequence reads: CASSFDRGHTYEQYF. CDR3 bases: TGTGCCAGCAGCTTCGACAGGGGGCACACCTACGAGCAGTACTTC.

By share, this clonotype counts as medium-sized. The rearrangement uses TRBV9 and TRBJ2-6; 8 positions match TRBD1. Germline V gene data show CDR1 as SGDLS and CDR2 as YYNGEE. This CDR3 spans 18 amino acids. Trimming cost V 3 bases and J 1 base; bases outside gene matches: 9. CDR3 protein: CASSGYGQGVSGANVLTF. The CDR3 DNA sequence: TGTGCCAGCAGCGGATACGGACAGGGTGTTTCTGGGGCCAACGTCCTGACTTTC.

This clonotype was seen repeatedly, ten times or more. This rearrangement joins TRBV14 to TRBJ2-7, with D tentatively TRBD1 or TRBD2 (6 bases each). Trimming left V 4 bases short and J 3 bases short, with 19 bases between. Germline V gene data show CDR1 as SGHDN and CDR2 as FVKESK. This CDR3 has 16 amino acids. As DNA, the CDR3 is TGTGCCAGCAGCCTGACTAGGGACACGCCGAGCTACGAGCAGTACTTC. Translated: CASSLTRDTPSYEQYF.

This clonotype was counted between two and nine times. Given a much more abundant clone one base away, this may be a read error. The chain is built from TRBV6-5 and TRBJ2-7, with 8 bases that match TRBD1. Germline CDR1 is MNHEY and CDR2 is SVGAGI. J was trimmed by 5 bases and V by 0 bases; bases with no gene match: 6. The CDR3 has 15 residues. The CDR3 loop reads CASSYSTGATHEQYF. In DNA form, the CDR3 reads TGTGCCAGCAGTTACTCGACAGGGGCTACCCACGAGCAGTACTTC.

This clonotype was recorded many times. The J gene is TRBJ1-1, the V gene TRBV28; the D gene is possibly TRBD1 (5 bases). CDR3 length: 15 residues. CDR1 is MDHEN and CDR2 is SYDVKM in the germline V gene. V was shortened by 3 bases and J by 5 bases, with 16 bases between the two germline ends. In DNA form, the CDR3 reads TGTGCCAGCAGTTTTTGGGGCCAGGGAGGTACTGAAGCTTTCTTT. Protein product: CASSFWGQGGTEAFF.

This clonotype was counted ten times or more. The chain uses TRBV19 and TRBJ2-2; tentatively, D is TRBD2 (5 bases). Germline CDR1 reads LNHDA; CDR2 reads SQIVND (reference sequence). V shed 9 bases and J shed 2 bases, with 10 bases lying between them. The CDR3 spans 13 residues. The CDR3 loop reads CASQGSNTGELFF. CDR3 DNA sequence: TGTGCCAGCCAAGGGAGTAACACCGGGGAGCTGTTTTTT.

This clonotype was seen repeatedly, ten times or more. J is TRBJ2-1 and V is TRBV28, with D perhaps assigned TRBD1 or TRBD2 (5 bases each). CDR1 and CDR2 (germline): MDHEN, SYDVKM. The ends were cut back, 4 bases at V and 8 bases at J, with 18 bases in the middle. The CDR3 runs to 15 residues. CDR3: CASSSARENIDEQFF. The DNA of the CDR3 is TGTGCCAGCAGTTCCGCCAGGGAGAACATCGATGAGCAGTTCTTC.

This clonotype has a count of ten or more. V is TRBV4-2 and J is TRBJ2-7; the match to TRBD2 covers 7 bases. The CDR3 runs 15 residues. J gave up 1 base and V 3 bases, and 6 bases lay outside the gene matches. Germline assignment: CDR1 LGHNA and CDR2 YNFKEQ. The CDR3 spells CASSQLLAHSYEQYF. The CDR3 coding sequence is TGTGCCAGCAGCCAGCTACTAGCGCATTCCTACGAGCAGTACTTC.

Of note for this clonotype: This CDR3 fails to terminate in the conserved phenylalanine or tryptophan, so it likely reflects a read error. The genes are TRBV28 and TRBJ2-2; 8 positions match TRBD1. The germline V gene has CDR1 MDHEN and CDR2 SYDVKM. The length of the CDR3 is 16 residues. In DNA form, the CDR3 reads TGTGCCAGCAGTTTGGTTGACAGGGGTGGGACCGGGAAGCTGTTTCTT. It encodes CASSLVDRGGTGKLFL.

To note about this clonotype: At one boundary the junction diverges from the germline segment, which might be a read error. The CDR3 reads CASNGGASYNGQFF. The CDR3 DNA is TGTGCCAGCAATGGAGGGGCCTCCTACAATGGGCAGTTCTTC. The chain carries TRBV28 and TRBJ2-1, with a weak D call TRBD2 (6 bases). The CDR3 is 14 residues long. Germline CDR1 and CDR2: MDHEN and SYDVKM.

Many counts were recorded for this clonotype. V gene TRBV6-6 combines with J gene TRBJ2-6; D remains ambiguous. Germline V gene lookup returns CDR1 MNHNY and CDR2 SVGAGI (reference sequence). This CDR3 has 15 residues. The germline V and J ends were trimmed by 2 bases and 5 bases, with 10 bases remaining between them. CDR3 DNA sequence: TGTGCCAGCAGTTACAGAGAGTTTAGGGCCAACGTCCTGACTTTC. It codes for CASSYREFRANVLTF.

V and J are TRBV28 and TRBJ1-2; D is undetermined. CDR1 is MDHEN, CDR2 SYDVKM, per germline. Trimming cost V 6 bases and J 1 base, with 9 bases left between them. The CDR3 spans 13 residues. CDR3 in DNA: TGTGCCAGCAGCCGCCTTGGTAACTATGGCTACACCTTC. It translates to CASSRLGNYGYTF.